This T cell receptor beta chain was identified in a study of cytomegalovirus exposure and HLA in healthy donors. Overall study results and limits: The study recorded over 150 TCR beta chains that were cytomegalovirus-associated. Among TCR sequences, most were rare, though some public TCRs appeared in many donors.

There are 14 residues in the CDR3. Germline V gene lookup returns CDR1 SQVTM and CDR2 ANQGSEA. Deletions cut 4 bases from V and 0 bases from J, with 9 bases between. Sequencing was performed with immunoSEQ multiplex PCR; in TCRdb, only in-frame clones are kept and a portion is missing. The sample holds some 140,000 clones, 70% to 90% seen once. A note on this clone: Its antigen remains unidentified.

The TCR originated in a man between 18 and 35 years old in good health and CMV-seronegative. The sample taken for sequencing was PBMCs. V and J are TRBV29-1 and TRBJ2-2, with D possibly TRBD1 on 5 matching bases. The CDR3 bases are TGCAGCGTTGGGCTGGGGCCGAACACCGGGGAGCTGTTTTTT. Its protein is CSVGLGPNTGELFF.